This TCR beta chain was found in a study of CD8+ T cells in alopecia areata. Looking at the study overall: Tofacitinib therapy lasting 6 to 18 months was followed by 6 months off drug.

About this clone: Its antigen is not identified.

V dropped 7 bases and J dropped 1 base, with 14 bases sitting between them. The CDR3 is 15 amino acids. Germline CDR1 reads LGHNT; CDR2 reads FRNRAP. General study points: Scalp samples also yield sequences from resident alphabeta T cells of normal skin. Amid tofacitinib therapy, many expanded lesional clones stayed present in scalp and blood.

Investigators isolated RNA and reverse transcribed it into cDNA to act as the sequencing template. Using immunoSEQ multiplex PCR, the repertoire was profiled, and TCRdb retains in-frame clones only, with some absent. The sample contains around 150,000 clones, around three fifths of which appear only once. Specified treatment: oral pan-JAK inhibitor, 5-10 mg twice daily. Punch biopsies of lesional scalp, plus peripheral blood, were taken from alopecia areata patients. The chain has TRBV12-5 and TRBJ2-4; D could derive from TRBD1 or TRBD2 (5 bases each). The starting material was CD4+ T cells sorted from blood, obtained at week 4, from a patient treated with tofacitinib. The sequence was collected from a human donor with alopecia areata. The CDR3 DNA reads as TGTGCTAGTGCCCTGAGAGGGGAGGCCAAAAACATTCAGTACTTC. This translates into CASALRGEAKNIQYF. The whole variable domain, remainder taken from reference TRBV12-5 and TRBJ2-4, is DARVTQTPRHKVTEMGQEVTMRCQPILGHNTVFWYRQTMMQGLELLAYFRNRAPLDDSGMPKDRFSAEMPDATLATLKIQPSEPRDSAVYFCASALRGEAKNIQYFGAGTRLSVL.